Listed here is a single T cell receptor (beta chain). This sample was included in a study of OX40 agonist ivuxolimab in advanced cancers. Study summary: Ivuxolimab doses were 0.01, 0.1, 0.3, 1.5, 3 or 10 mg/kg every 2 weeks.

CDR3 length: 14 amino acids. Germline trimming cut 1 base from V and 7 bases from J; bases unmatched to any gene: 5. Germline V lookup: CDR1 SEHNR, CDR2 FQNEAQ (reference sequence). The protocol was immunoSEQ multiplex PCR, while the TCRdb copy is restricted to in-frame clones and leaves out a portion. In the table there are more than 35,000 clones, roughly 82% of which are singletons. J is TRBJ1-2 and V is TRBV7-9, with 8 bases matching TRBD1. Sequencing used CD4+ or CD8+ T cells sorted from blood, obtained in a trial of the OX40 agonist ivuxolimab. This receptor was taken from an adult with an advanced solid tumor such as melanoma, head and neck, liver or kidney cancer. Here the CDR3 reads CASSLETGVFGYTF. CDR3 nucleotides: TGTGCCAGCAGCTTAGAGACAGGGGTTTTTGGCTACACCTTC.